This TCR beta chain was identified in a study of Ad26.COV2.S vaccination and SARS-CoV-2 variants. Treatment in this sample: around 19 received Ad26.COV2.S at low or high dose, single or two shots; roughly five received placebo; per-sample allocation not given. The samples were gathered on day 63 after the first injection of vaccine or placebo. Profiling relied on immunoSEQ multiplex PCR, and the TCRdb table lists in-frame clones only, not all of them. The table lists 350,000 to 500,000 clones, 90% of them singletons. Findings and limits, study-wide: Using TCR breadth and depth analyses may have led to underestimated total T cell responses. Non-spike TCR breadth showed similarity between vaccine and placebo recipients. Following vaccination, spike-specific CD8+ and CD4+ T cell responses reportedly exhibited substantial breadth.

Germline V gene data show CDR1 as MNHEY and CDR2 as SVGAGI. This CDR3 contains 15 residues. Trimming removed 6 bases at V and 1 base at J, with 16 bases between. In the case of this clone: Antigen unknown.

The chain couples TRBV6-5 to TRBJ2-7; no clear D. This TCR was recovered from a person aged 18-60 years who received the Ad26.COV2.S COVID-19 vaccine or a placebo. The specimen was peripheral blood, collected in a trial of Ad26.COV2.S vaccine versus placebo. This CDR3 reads CASRSGDGVSYEQYF. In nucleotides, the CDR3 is TGTGCCAGCAGGTCTGGAGACGGAGTTTCCTACGAGCAGTACTTC.